This T cell receptor (beta chain) stems from a study of patients and donors after allogeneic stem cell transplantation. V was trimmed by 2 bases and J by 7 bases, leaving 15 bases between them. The length of the CDR3 is 14 residues. CDR1 is KGHSH, CDR2 LQKENI, per germline. TCRdb used MiXCR to reprocess the RT-PCR reads, holding one entry per CDR3 protein. Counted here are more than 850,000 distinct CDR3 sequences, roughly 18% occurring once; the ten biggest clones make up around 5.5%. The sample was blood, either unsorted or a sorted T cell fraction (not recorded which). This chain connects TRBV18 to TRBJ2-7, with D perhaps TRBD2 (5 bases). The sequence came from a human donor who was either an allogeneic HSCT recipient or a stem cell or donor lymphocyte infusion donor (not recorded which). It is not recorded whose cells these are; they may come from a transplant donor. CDR3 loop: CASSPKAGVGEQYF. CDR3 nucleotide sequence: TGTGCCAGCTCACCAAAGGCCGGGGTGGGTGAGCAGTACTTC.